These 17 T cell receptor beta chains originate from one sample sequenced in a study of blood T cell repertoires in COVID-19. Sequencing was performed with immunoSEQ multiplex PCR; in TCRdb, only in-frame clones are kept and a portion is missing. The data contain approximately 300,000 clones, around 87% of them seen just once; the ten biggest clones take up 1%. Source material: peripheral blood. These receptors originate from a man aged 45-65 years with active or convalescent COVID-19.

This clone appeared once. V gene TRBV6-5 combines with J gene TRBJ2-1; the D is unclear. V was shortened by 2 bases and J by 12 bases, with 8 bases between the two germline ends. The CDR3 length is 11 residues. Germline V gene lookup returns CDR1 MNHEY and CDR2 SVGAGI. Here the CDR3 DNA reads TGTGCCAGCAGTTACCGTGGCTCGCAGTTCTTC. Amino acid sequence: CASSYRGSQFF.

The genes are TRBV5-4 and TRBJ1-5, with 10 bases aligning to TRBD1. The junction had 6 bases not matched to a gene; V was cut back by 3 bases and J by 15 bases. The CDR3 has 12 residues. Germline V gene sequence: CDR1 SGHNT, CDR2 YYREEE (reference sequence). Here the CDR3 DNA reads TGTGCCAGCAGCTACGACAGGGGGCCGCGGCATTTT. This gives the protein CASSYDRGPRHF.

This chain joins TRBV19 and TRBJ1-5; 8 bases line up with TRBD1. With V trimmed by 6 bases and J by 4 bases, 8 bases remained unmatched. The CDR3 is made up of 15 amino acids. From germline, CDR1 is LNHDA and CDR2 SQIVND (reference sequence). The DNA of the CDR3 is TGTGCCAGTAGCCTGACAGGGGAGGGGAATCAGCCCCAGCATTTT. Its translation: CASSLTGEGNQPQHF.

The CDR3 protein is CASSRQLNYGYTF. The CDR3 region has the DNA TGTGCCAGCAGCCGACAGCTAAACTATGGCTACACCTTC. V gene TRBV6-2 or TRBV6-3 combines with J gene TRBJ1-2; D possibly corresponds to TRBD1 (5 bases). CDR1 and CDR2 (germline): MNHEY, SVGEGT. Trimming took off 6 bases at V and 2 bases at J, with 10 bases between the two ends. The CDR3 has 13 residues.

J is TRBJ2-1 and V is TRBV19, with a possible D match to TRBD2 (5 bases). CDR3 length equals 14 residues. V was pared by 5 bases and J by 3 bases, with 11 bases between. The germline CDR1 and CDR2 sequences are LNHDA and SQIVND (reference sequence). CDR3 DNA sequence: TGTGCCAGTAGTCCCCTCCGGGACTACAATGAGCAGTTCTTC. This sequence encodes CASSPLRDYNEQFF.

The CDR3 sequence is CASSQAEGVGYGYTF. The DNA of the CDR3 is TGTGCCAGCAGCCAAGCCGAGGGGGTGGGCTATGGCTACACCTTC. J is TRBJ1-2 and V is TRBV4-2; a weak D match, TRBD1 (6 bases). The CDR3 contains 15 residues. The germline gives CDR1 LGHNA, CDR2 YNFKEQ. V was trimmed by 1 base and J by 4 bases, leaving 13 bases between them.

The chain joins TRBV29-1 to TRBJ2-7, with TRBD1 matching 8 bases. This CDR3 contains 16 residues. Trimming at V came to 1 base and at J to 2 bases, leaving 10 bases not matched to a gene. Looked up from germline, CDR1 is SQVTM and CDR2 is ANQGSEA. The CDR3 region is CSVEVGTGATPYEQYF. DNA for the CDR3: TGCAGCGTTGAAGTAGGGACAGGCGCGACCCCCTACGAGCAGTACTTC.

This sequence joins TRBV2 and TRBJ1-2; D ambiguous. The V gene lost 8 bases and the J gene lost 0 bases, with 10 bases spanning the gap. This CDR3 has 13 residues. Germline V CDR1 and CDR2: SNHLY, FYNNEI. The CDR3 protein is CASRVASNYGYTF. CDR3 bases: TGTGCCAGCCGAGTCGCATCTAACTATGGCTACACCTTC.

This clone appeared once. The chain links TRBV5-1 to TRBJ1-6; no clear D. Deletions cut 0 bases from V and 8 bases from J, with 9 bases between. CDR1 is SGHRS and CDR2 is YFSETQ in the germline V gene. CDR3 size: 14 residues. CDR3 region: CASSLDGFDSPLHF. The CDR3 region has the DNA TGCGCCAGCAGCTTGGACGGTTTCGATTCACCCCTCCACTTT.

The CDR3 is CASSPIAGGGLNEQFF. CDR3 sequence (DNA): TGTGCCAGCAGCCCCATAGCGGGAGGGGGTCTCAATGAGCAGTTCTTC. This chain uses TRBV7-3 with TRBJ2-1, with 11 bases that match TRBD2. The CDR3 is 16 residues long. The V gene's germline CDR1 is SGHTA and CDR2 FQGTGA. V lost 5 bases and J lost 6; bases outside the gene matches: 9.

The chain joins TRBV6-2 or TRBV6-3 to TRBJ2-1, with 9 bases that match TRBD2. CDR1 MNHEY and CDR2 SVGEGT come from the germline V gene. This CDR3 is 16 amino acids long. After removal of 2 bases from V and 8 bases from J, the junction contained 10 bases not matched to a gene. Here the CDR3 reads CASSYLAGGRVDEQFF. Here the CDR3 DNA reads TGTGCCAGCAGTTACCTTGCGGGGGGGAGGGTCGATGAGCAGTTCTTC.

This sequence joins TRBV2 and TRBJ2-5; 11 nucleotides align to TRBD2. The CDR3 consists of 18 residues. The V gene's germline CDR1 is SNHLY and CDR2 FYNNEI. V lost 6 bases to trimming and J lost 0 bases; unmatched junction nucleotides: 12. The CDR3 protein is CASRNLDGLAGDQETQYF. CDR3 sequence (DNA): TGTGCCAGCAGGAATCTTGACGGACTAGCGGGCGACCAAGAGACCCAGTACTTC.

The V gene is TRBV28, the J gene TRBJ1-2; no firm D call. V lost 8 bases, J lost 2 bases, and 18 bases lay in between. The CDR3 sequence is 15 residues long. CDR1 and CDR2 from the germline V gene are MDHEN and SYDVKM. The CDR3 nucleotides are TGTGCCAGCGTTAGCCCCCTATATGACAACTATGGCTACACCTTC. Its protein product is CASVSPLYDNYGYTF.

This chain uses TRBV29-1 with TRBJ1-1; TRBD1 aligns across 8 bases. Germline-derived CDR1 and CDR2 are SQVTM and ANQGSEA. The CDR3 consists of 13 residues. V gave up 5 bases and J gave up 2 bases; unmatched junction bases: 4. The CDR3: CSVRGQANTEAFF. The DNA for the CDR3 is TGCAGCGTTAGGGGACAGGCTAACACTGAAGCTTTCTTT. The full variable domain, with the rest looked up from reference TRBV29-1 and TRBJ1-1, is SAVISQKPSRDICQRGTSLTIQCQVDSQVTMMFWYRQQPGQSLTLIATANQGSEATYESGFVIDKFPISRPNLTFSTLTVSNMSPEDSSIYLCSVRGQANTEAFFGQGTRLTVV.

This clone has a handful of counts. The chain recombines TRBV16 with TRBJ1-4; tentative D call: TRBD1 (6 bases). The CDR3 has 14 residues. V lost 3 bases, J lost 5 bases, and 10 bases lay in between. Per germline, CDR1 KGHSY and CDR2 FQNENV. CDR3 protein: CASSQDQGNEKLFF. DNA for the CDR3: TGTGCCAGCAGCCAGGATCAGGGGAATGAAAAACTGTTTTTT.

The gene calls are TRBV7-2 and TRBJ2-5; 11 bases line up with TRBD2. The germline V gene has CDR1 SGHTA and CDR2 FQGNSA. Trimming removed 5 bases from V and 4 bases from J; junction bases left unmatched: 9. CDR3 length equals 16 residues. The CDR3 loop reads CASSQQTSGNGETQYF. The CDR3, as DNA: TGTGCCAGCAGCCAGCAGACTAGCGGGAACGGAGAGACCCAGTACTTC. The whole variable domain, filled in from reference TRBV7-2 and TRBJ2-5, reads GAGVSQSPSNKVTEKGKDVELRCDPISGHTALYWYRQSLGQGLEFLIYFQGNSAPDKSGLPSDRFSAERTGGSVSTLTIQRTQQEDSAVYLCASSQQTSGNGETQYFGPGTRLLVL.

A word on this clone: Distinct nucleotide sequences in the sample also encode this CDR3. This rearrangement joins TRBV19 to TRBJ1-5, with 9 bases identical to TRBD1. There are 14 residues in the CDR3. Trimming took 4 bases from V and 6 from J; bases not matched to a gene: 4. In germline, CDR1 is LNHDA, CDR2 SQIVND (reference sequence). CDR3 region: CASSTTGGGQPQHF. As DNA, the CDR3 is TGTGCCAGTAGTACTACAGGGGGCGGTCAGCCCCAGCATTTT. Together with reference TRBV19 and TRBJ1-5, the CDR3 gives the full variable domain: DGGITQSPKYLFRKEGQNVTLSCEQNLNHDAMYWYRQDPGQGLRLIYYSQIVNDFQKGDIAEGYSVSREKKESFPLTVTSAQKNPTAFYLCASSTTGGGQPQHFGDGTRLSIL.